This T cell receptor (beta chain) derives from a study of post-analysis software for immune sequencing data. Prepared TCR beta cDNA libraries contained unique molecular identifiers. TCRdb reprocessed the PCR reads with MiXCR, giving one entry per CDR3 protein. The data hold a few hundred thousand distinct CDR3 sequences, with under 55% observed a single time. V gave up 6 bases and J gave up 6 bases; unmatched junction bases: 10. The CDR3 has 14 residues. Germline V gene data show CDR1 as DFQATT and CDR2 as SNEGSKA (reference sequence). General study points: Four or five TRBV segments occurring more often in patients than controls included TRBV5-6, TRBV5-1 and TRBV20-1. F measure clustering grouped samples strongly by preparation batch.

This clonotype has only a few counts. Its specificity is unknown. The sequence came from a girl under 18 with multiple sclerosis. The chain couples TRBV20-1 to TRBJ2-3; 9 bases are shared with TRBD2. Specimen: blood. As DNA, the CDR3 is TGCAGTGCAAACCTAGCGGGAATGCCGGATACGCAGTATTTT. Protein sequence: CSANLAGMPDTQYF.